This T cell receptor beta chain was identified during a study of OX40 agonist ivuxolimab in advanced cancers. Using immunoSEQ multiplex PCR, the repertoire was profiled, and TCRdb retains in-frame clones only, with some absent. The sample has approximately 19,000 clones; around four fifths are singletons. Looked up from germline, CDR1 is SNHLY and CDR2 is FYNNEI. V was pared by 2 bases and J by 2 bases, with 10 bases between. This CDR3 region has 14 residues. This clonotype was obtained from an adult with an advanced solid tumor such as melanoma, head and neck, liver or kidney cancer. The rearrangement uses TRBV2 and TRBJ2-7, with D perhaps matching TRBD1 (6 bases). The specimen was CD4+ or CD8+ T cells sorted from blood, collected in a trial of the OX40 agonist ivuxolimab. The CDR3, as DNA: TGTGCCAGCAGTGAATGGGGGCGGCCCTACGAGCAGTACTTC. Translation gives CASSEWGRPYEQYF.